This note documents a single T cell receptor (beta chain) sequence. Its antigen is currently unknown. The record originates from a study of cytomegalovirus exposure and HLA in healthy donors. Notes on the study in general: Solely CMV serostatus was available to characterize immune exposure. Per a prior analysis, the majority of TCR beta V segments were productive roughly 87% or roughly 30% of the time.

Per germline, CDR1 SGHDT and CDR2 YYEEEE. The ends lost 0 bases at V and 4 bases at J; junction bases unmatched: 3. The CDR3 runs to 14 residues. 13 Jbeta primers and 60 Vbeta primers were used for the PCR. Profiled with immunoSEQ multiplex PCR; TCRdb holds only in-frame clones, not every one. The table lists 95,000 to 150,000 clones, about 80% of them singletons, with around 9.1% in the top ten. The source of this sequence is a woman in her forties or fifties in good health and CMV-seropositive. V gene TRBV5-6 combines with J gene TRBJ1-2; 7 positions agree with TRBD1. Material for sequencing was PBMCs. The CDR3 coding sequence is TGTGCCAGCAGCTTGGTACAGGGGCCCTATGGCTACACCTTC. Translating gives CASSLVQGPYGYTF.